This T cell receptor (beta chain) was sequenced for a study of blood T cells in healthy people across ages. The use of a sample-barcoded 5' primer and a J-beta primer mix characterized a second PCR of roughly 6 to 11 cycles. MiXCR, applied by TCRdb to the 5' RACE reads, yields one record per CDR3 protein. The repertoire holds 1 million to 1.2 million distinct CDR3 sequences, with under 40% as singletons. This clonotype was counted at least ten times. This CDR3 contains 17 residues. Trimming pared 0 bases from V and 0 bases from J, leaving 12 bases between. Germline values: CDR1 LGHNA, CDR2 YSLEER. The chain joins TRBV4-3 to TRBJ2-1; D is ambiguous. This TCR derives from a man in his late teens or twenties in good health. Material: blood. Here the CDR3 DNA reads TGCGCCAGCAGCCAAGATCGGGCTACGAGCTCCTACAATGAGCAGTTCTTC. Translation gives CASSQDRATSSYNEQFF.